These 7 T cell receptor beta chains were sequenced from one sample in a study of cytomegalovirus exposure and HLA in healthy donors (dated by TCRdb to about 2017). Library preparation employed the immunoSEQ multiplex PCR assay. For the multiplex PCR, a mixture combining 60 forward primers for TCR Vbeta segments and 13 reverse primers for TCR Jbeta segments was used. In TCRdb, the immuneACCESS table is reduced to in-frame sequences with V and J assigned. These tables do not hold every clone; where another copy was compared, an unresolved V gene accounts for under half, and the others remain unexplained. Counted in this sample were around 150,000 clones; roughly 75% of them appeared once. Jointly, the top ten make up around 4.9% of the sample. What was sequenced was PBMCs. These receptors were obtained from a male donor in good health and CMV-seronegative.

The chain is built from TRBV14 and TRBJ2-3, with D possibly TRBD2 on 6 matching bases. Trimming stripped 3 bases from V and 7 bases from J, with 23 bases between. This CDR3 has 17 residues. CDR1 SGHDN and CDR2 FVKESK come from the germline V gene. The CDR3 loop reads CASSQFAGTGFRYTQYF. The CDR3 nucleotides read TGTGCCAGCAGCCAGTTTGCCGGGACTGGGTTTCGGTATACGCAGTATTTT.

The V call is TRBV28, the J call TRBJ2-4, with 8 nucleotides matching TRBD2. Germline CDR1 MDHEN, CDR2 SYDVKM. The length of the CDR3 is 14 residues. V lost 4 bases to trimming and J lost 8 bases; unmatched junction nucleotides: 7. In DNA form, the CDR3 reads TGTGCCAGCAGTTCCGGGGGGGGGTCGTACATTCAGTACTTC. Translating it yields CASSSGGGSYIQYF.

Notes on this clone: This CDR3 is also generated by other DNA sequences in the sample. This chain connects TRBV19 to TRBJ2-7, with 8 nucleotides matching TRBD1. The V gene's germline CDR1 is LNHDA and CDR2 SQIVND (reference sequence). V lost 1 base, J lost 5 bases, and 7 bases stayed unmatched. This CDR3 spans 15 amino acids. The CDR3 protein is CASSIARTGRHEQYF. Written as DNA, the CDR3 is TGTGCCAGTAGTATAGCCCGGACAGGGCGCCACGAGCAGTACTTC.

This chain joins TRBV5-4 and TRBJ1-3; TRBD1 agrees at 9 bases. Per germline, CDR1 SGHNT and CDR2 YYREEE (reference sequence). The CDR3 has 15 residues. V lost 4 bases and J lost 4; bases outside the gene matches: 6. The CDR3 here is CASSLPGTGGNTIYF. The CDR3 DNA follows: TGTGCCAGCAGCCTTCCAGGGACAGGGGGAAACACCATATATTTT.

The chain is built from TRBV6-1 and TRBJ2-1; possible D gene TRBD2, 6 bases. Germline lookup yields CDR1 MNHNS and CDR2 SASEGT. Trimming left V 2 bases short and J 2 bases short, with 22 bases between. The CDR3 has 19 residues. The CDR3: CASSELRLWRSGPYNEQFF. The CDR3 DNA follows: TGTGCCAGCAGTGAATTGAGGTTATGGCGTAGCGGACCCTACAATGAGCAGTTCTTC.

V gene TRBV19 combines with J gene TRBJ2-5, with a possible D match to TRBD1 (5 bases). V lost 9 bases, J lost 5 bases, and 16 bases lay in between. Germline values: CDR1 LNHDA, CDR2 SQIVND (reference sequence). This CDR3 is built from 13 residues. The DNA for the CDR3 is TGTGCCAGCAATCCTCAGGGTTCGGAGACCCAGTACTTC. Translation: CASNPQGSETQYF.

This chain joins TRBV5-6 and TRBJ2-1; TRBD2 might be the D (7 bases). Looked up from germline, CDR1 is SGHDT and CDR2 is YYEEEE. V lost 0 bases to trimming and J lost 6 bases, with 13 bases between them. This CDR3 has 15 amino acids. The CDR3 DNA is TGTGCCAGCAGCTTGGTTCGGGGGGCAAGCAATGAGCAGTTCTTC. Protein product: CASSLVRGASNEQFF.